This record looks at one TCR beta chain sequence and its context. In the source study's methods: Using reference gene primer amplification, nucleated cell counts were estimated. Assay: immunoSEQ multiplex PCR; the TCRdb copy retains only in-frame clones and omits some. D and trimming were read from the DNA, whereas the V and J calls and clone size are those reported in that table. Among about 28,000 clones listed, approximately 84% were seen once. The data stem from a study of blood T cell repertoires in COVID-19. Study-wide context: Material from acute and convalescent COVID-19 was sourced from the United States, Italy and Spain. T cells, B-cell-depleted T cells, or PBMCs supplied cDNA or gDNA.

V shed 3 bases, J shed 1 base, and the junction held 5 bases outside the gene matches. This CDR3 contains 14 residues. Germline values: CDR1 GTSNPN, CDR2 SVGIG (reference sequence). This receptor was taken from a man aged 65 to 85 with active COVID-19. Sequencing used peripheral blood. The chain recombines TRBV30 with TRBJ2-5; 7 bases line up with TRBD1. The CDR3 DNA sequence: TGTGCCTGGAGCCCTACAGGGGTCCAAGAGACCCAGTACTTC. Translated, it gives CAWSPTGVQETQYF.